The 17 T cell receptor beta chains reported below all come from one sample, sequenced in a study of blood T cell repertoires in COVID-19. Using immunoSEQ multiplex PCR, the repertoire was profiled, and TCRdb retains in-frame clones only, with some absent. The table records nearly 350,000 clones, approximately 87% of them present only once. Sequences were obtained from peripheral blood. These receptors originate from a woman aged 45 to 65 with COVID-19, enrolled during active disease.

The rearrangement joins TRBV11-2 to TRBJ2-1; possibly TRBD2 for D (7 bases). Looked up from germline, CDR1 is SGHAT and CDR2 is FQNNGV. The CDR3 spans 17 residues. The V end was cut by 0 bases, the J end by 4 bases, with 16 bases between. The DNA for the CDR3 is TGTGCCAGCAGCTTAGATCCGGCGGGGGCGCGTTACAATGAGCAGTTCTTC. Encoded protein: CASSLDPAGARYNEQFF. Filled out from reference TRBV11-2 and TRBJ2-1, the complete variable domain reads EAGVAQSPRYKIIEKRQSVAFWCNPISGHATLYWYQQILGQGPKLLIQFQNNGVVDDSQLPKDRFSAERLKGVDSTLKIQPAKLEDSAVYLCASSLDPAGARYNEQFFGPGTRLTVL.

In nucleotides, the CDR3 is TGTGCCATCAGTCCCGGGACTAGCGGTCGCACAGATACGCAGTATTTT. It codes for CAISPGTSGRTDTQYF. The V gene is TRBV10-3, the J gene TRBJ2-3, with 11 bases that match TRBD2. From germline, CDR1 is ENHRY and CDR2 SYGVKD. After removal of 5 bases from V and 1 base from J, the junction contained 5 bases not matched to a gene. The CDR3 length is 16 residues.

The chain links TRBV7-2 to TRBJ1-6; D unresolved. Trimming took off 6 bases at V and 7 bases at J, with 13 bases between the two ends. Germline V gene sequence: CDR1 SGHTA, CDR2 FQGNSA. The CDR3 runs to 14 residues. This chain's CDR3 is CASRLLTANSPLHF. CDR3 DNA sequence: TGTGCCAGCAGGCTCCTCACAGCCAATTCACCCCTCCACTTT.

CDR3: CASSQGATDTQYF. CDR3 nucleotide sequence: TGTGCCAGCAGCCAAGGGGCTACGGATACGCAGTATTTT. The gene calls are TRBV3-1 (or the pseudogene TRBV3-2) and TRBJ2-3; D is undetermined. The CDR3 spans 13 residues. Deletions cut 1 base from V and 6 bases from J, with 8 bases between. The germline gives CDR1 LGHDT, CDR2 YNNKEL (reference sequence).

The CDR3 DNA is TGTGCCAGCAGCCCAGGGGGCCCGCTTGATGAAAAACTGTTTTTT. The encoded protein is CASSPGGPLDEKLFF. The J gene is TRBJ1-4, the V gene TRBV7-8; TRBD1 aligns across 8 bases. CDR3 length equals 15 residues. The junction had 8 bases not matched to a gene; V was cut back by 5 bases and J by 6 bases. Germline CDR1 and CDR2: SGHVS and FQNEAQ.

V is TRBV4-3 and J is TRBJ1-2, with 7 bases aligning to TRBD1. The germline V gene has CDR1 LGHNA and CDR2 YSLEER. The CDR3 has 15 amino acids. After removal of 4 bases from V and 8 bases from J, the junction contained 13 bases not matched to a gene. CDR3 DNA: TGCGCCAGCAGCCGATCAAAACAGGGGTTCGGGGGCTACACCTTC. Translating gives CASSRSKQGFGGYTF.

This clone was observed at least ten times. The CDR3 region is CASKVEMVNNEQFF. The DNA of the CDR3 is TGCGCCAGCAAGGTGGAGATGGTAAACAATGAGCAGTTCTTC. The chain is built from TRBV5-1 and TRBJ2-1; D is unresolved. Trimming shortened V by 6 bases and J by 5 bases, and 15 bases separated the two germline ends. Germline CDR1 and CDR2: SGHRS and YFSETQ. The CDR3 is 14 amino acids.

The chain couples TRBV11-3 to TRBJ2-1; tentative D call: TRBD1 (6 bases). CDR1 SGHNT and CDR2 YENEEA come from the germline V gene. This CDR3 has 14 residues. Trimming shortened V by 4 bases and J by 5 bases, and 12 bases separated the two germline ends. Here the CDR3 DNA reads TGTGCCAGCAGCTACGAGGGGGAGCACAATGAGCAGTTCTTC. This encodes CASSYEGEHNEQFF.

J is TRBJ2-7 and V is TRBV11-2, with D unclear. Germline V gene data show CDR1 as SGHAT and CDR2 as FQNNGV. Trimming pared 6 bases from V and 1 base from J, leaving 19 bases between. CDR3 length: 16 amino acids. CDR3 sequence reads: CASRPLRGGRSYEQYF. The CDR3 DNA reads TGTGCCAGCAGGCCCCTTAGAGGCGGCAGATCCTACGAGCAGTACTTC.

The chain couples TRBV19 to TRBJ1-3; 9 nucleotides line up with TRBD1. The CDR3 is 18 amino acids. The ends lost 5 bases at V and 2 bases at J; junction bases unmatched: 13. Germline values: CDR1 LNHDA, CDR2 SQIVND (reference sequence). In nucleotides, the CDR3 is TGTGCCAGTAGTCGGGACAGGGCAGGAATAATACCTGGAAACACCATATATTTT. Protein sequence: CASSRDRAGIIPGNTIYF.

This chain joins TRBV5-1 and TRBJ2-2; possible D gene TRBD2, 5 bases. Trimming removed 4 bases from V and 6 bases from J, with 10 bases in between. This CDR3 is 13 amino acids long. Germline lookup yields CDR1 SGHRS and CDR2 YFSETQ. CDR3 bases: TGCGCCAGCAGCCAACTGAGGGCCGGGGAGCTGTTTTTT. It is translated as CASSQLRAGELFF.

In nucleotides, the CDR3 is TGTGCCACCAGCAGAGATTCCGGCCGGGGGACCTACCAAGAGACCCAGTACTTC. Its translation is CATSRDSGRGTYQETQYF. The chain employs TRBV15 and TRBJ2-5, with D possibly being TRBD2 (6 bases). Germline CDR1 is LNHNV and CDR2 is YYDKDF (reference sequence). The CDR3 consists of 18 residues. V lost 0 bases and J lost 0, with 17 bases in between.

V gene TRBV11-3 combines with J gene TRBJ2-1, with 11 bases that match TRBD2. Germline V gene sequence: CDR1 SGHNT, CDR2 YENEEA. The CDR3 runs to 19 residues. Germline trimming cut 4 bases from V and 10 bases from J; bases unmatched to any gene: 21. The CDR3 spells CASSSAGTSGRDWAREQFF. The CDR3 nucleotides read TGTGCCAGCAGCTCTGCCGGGACTAGCGGAAGGGATTGGGCGCGCGAGCAGTTCTTC.

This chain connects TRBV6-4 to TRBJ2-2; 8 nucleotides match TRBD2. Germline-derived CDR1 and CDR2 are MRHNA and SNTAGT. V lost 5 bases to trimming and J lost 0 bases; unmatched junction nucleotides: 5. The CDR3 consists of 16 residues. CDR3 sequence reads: CASSYSGASNTGELFF. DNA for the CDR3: TGTGCCAGCAGTTATAGCGGGGCCTCGAACACCGGGGAGCTGTTTTTT.

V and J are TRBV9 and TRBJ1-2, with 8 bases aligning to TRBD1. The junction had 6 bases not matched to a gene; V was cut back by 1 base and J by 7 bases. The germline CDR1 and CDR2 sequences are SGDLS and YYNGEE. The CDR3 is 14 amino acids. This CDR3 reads CASSVRQGLSGYTF. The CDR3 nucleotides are TGTGCCAGCAGCGTACGACAGGGGCTGAGTGGCTACACCTTC.

The CDR3 spells CAWQTGQGNNQPQHF. As DNA, the CDR3 is TGTGCCTGGCAAACCGGGCAGGGGAACAATCAGCCCCAGCATTTT. The rearrangement uses TRBV30 and TRBJ1-5; a possible D gene is TRBD1 (6 bases). This CDR3 spans 15 amino acids. Germline-derived CDR1 and CDR2 are GTSNPN and SVGIG (reference sequence). V was trimmed by 5 bases and J by 3 bases, leaving 17 bases between them.

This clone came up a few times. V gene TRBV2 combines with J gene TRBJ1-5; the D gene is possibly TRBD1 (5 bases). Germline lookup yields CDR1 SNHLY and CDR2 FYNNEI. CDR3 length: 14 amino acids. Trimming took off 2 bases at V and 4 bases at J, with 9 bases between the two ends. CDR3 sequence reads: CASSENGGNQPQHF. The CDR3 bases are TGTGCCAGCAGTGAAAACGGGGGAAATCAGCCCCAGCATTTT.